Included here is one T cell receptor beta chain sequence, with context. Its antigen is unidentified. Trimming shortened V by 1 base and J by 8 bases, and 15 bases separated the two germline ends. Germline V lookup: CDR1 SGHAT, CDR2 FQNNGV. This CDR3 region has 16 residues. This specimen belongs to a study of T cell responses to AZD1222 COVID-19 vaccine. As for the study in general: Pooled in the analysis were second doses at about 4 or about 12 weeks.

General observations from the study: Nearly half of spike-specific TCRs reportedly go after variant regions that carry no mutations. Repertoire samples came only from after the peak T cell response. Possibly, clonal diversity was underestimated; donors were largely white British and included more females.

Libraries were prepared by immunoSEQ multiplex PCR; TCRdb keeps only in-frame clonotypes and omits some of them. Among over 150,000 clones listed, around 89% were seen once. J is TRBJ1-6 and V is TRBV11-2; tentative D call: TRBD1 (5 bases). The receptor was isolated from an adult in good health. The sample was peripheral blood, taken on day 0 of AZD1222 vaccination. The CDR3 nucleotides read TGTGCCAGCAGCTTAGCAGGGCTTAGGAGGGATTCACCCCTCCACTTT. Its protein product is CASSLAGLRRDSPLHF.